This TCR beta chain was captured by sequencing in a study of technical replicates of blood from a handful of donors. Libraries were prepared by immunoSEQ multiplex PCR; TCRdb keeps only in-frame clonotypes and omits some of them. This table has about 12,000 clones, approximately 95% appearing once. Germline loops: CDR1 GTSNPN, CDR2 SVGIG (reference sequence). Trimming stripped 2 bases from V and 5 bases from J, with 10 bases between. This CDR3 contains 12 residues. The chain uses TRBV30 and TRBJ2-7; a possible D gene is TRBD1 (6 bases). This clonotype was obtained from a human donor in good health. The sequenced sample was PBMCs. The CDR3 is CAWSKDRDEQYF. The CDR3 DNA sequence: TGTGCCTGGAGTAAGGACAGAGACGAGCAGTACTTC.